A single sample is the source of the 11 T cell receptor beta chains below, sequenced in a study of T cell responses to AZD1222 COVID-19 vaccine (dated by TCRdb to the early 2020s). The time point label on this specimen signifies: baseline before first vaccination. The library was obtained by the immunoSEQ multiplex PCR assay. As stored in TCRdb, this immuneACCESS dataset retains in-frame rearrangements with V and J assigned. A fraction of the clones does not appear; measured against another copy, unresolved V genes explain less than half of the discrepancy, and the remainder lacks a known reason. The sample records approximately 200,000 clones, around 90% of which are singletons. Around 7.9% of the sample goes to the ten largest clones. Sequences were derived from peripheral blood, sampled on day 0 of AZD1222 vaccination. These receptors were collected from an adult in good health.

This chain connects TRBV4-3 to TRBJ1-6; D unresolved. The CDR3 runs to 13 residues. The germline V and J ends were trimmed by 5 bases and 0 bases, with 2 bases remaining between them. Looked up from germline, CDR1 is LGHNA and CDR2 is YSLEER. This CDR3 is CASSGSYNSPLHF. CDR3 bases: TGCGCCAGCAGCGGCTCCTATAATTCACCCCTCCACTTT.

V gene TRBV30 combines with J gene TRBJ1-1, with no clear D. V shed 4 bases and J shed 1 base, with 4 bases lying between them. The germline V gene has CDR1 GTSNPN and CDR2 SVGIG (reference sequence). This CDR3 comprises 11 residues. DNA of the CDR3: TGTGCCTGGAACAGGAACACTGAAGCTTTCTTT. Translated, it gives CAWNRNTEAFF.

The chain carries TRBV30 and TRBJ1-1; D is unclear. The germline gives CDR1 GTSNPN, CDR2 SVGIG (reference sequence). This CDR3 contains 12 residues. Deletions cut 0 bases from V and 4 bases from J, with 6 bases between. Here the CDR3 reads CAWSVRGTEAFF. CDR3 coding DNA: TGTGCCTGGAGTGTACGGGGCACTGAAGCTTTCTTT.

The J gene is TRBJ1-1, the V gene TRBV7-3; D gene ambiguous. The CDR3 loop spans 13 amino acids. The V gene's germline CDR1 is SGHTA and CDR2 FQGTGA. V was shortened by 2 bases and J by 5 bases, with 9 bases between the two germline ends. The CDR3 region is CASSLSRSTEAFF. The CDR3 DNA reads TGTGCCAGCAGCTTATCCCGCTCTACTGAAGCTTTCTTT.

The chain employs TRBV7-2 and TRBJ2-3; 9 bases line up with TRBD2. The germline V gene has CDR1 SGHTA and CDR2 FQGNSA. V lost 1 base and J lost 0; bases outside the gene matches: 8. The length of the CDR3 is 18 residues. For the CDR3, the DNA is TGTGCCAGCAGCTTAGGGGGGGCTAGCGGGACTAGCACAGATACGCAGTATTTT. It codes for CASSLGGASGTSTDTQYF. The complete variable domain, with remaining parts taken from reference TRBV7-2 and TRBJ2-3, reads GAGVSQSPSNKVTEKGKDVELRCDPISGHTALYWYRQSLGQGLEFLIYFQGNSAPDKSGLPSDRFSAERTGGSVSTLTIQRTQQEDSAVYLCASSLGGASGTSTDTQYFGPGTRLTVL.

The CDR3 sequence: CASSQNEGAFF. The DNA for the CDR3 is TGTGCCAGCAGCCAAAACGAGGGGGCTTTCTTT. The rearrangement links TRBV3-1 (or the pseudogene TRBV3-2) to TRBJ1-1; tentatively, D is TRBD1 (5 bases). Germline lookup yields CDR1 LGHDT and CDR2 YNNKEL (reference sequence). The CDR3 loop spans 11 amino acids. Trimming left V 2 bases short and J 11 bases short, with 9 bases between.

V and J are TRBV3-1 (or the pseudogene TRBV3-2) and TRBJ2-2; D is uncertain. CDR3 length: 13 amino acids. The germline V and J ends were trimmed by 5 bases and 5 bases, with 9 bases remaining between them. Germline assignment: CDR1 LGHDT and CDR2 YNNKEL (reference sequence). CDR3 protein: CASSVQRTGELFF. The CDR3 coding sequence is TGTGCCAGCAGCGTACAGAGAACCGGGGAGCTGTTTTTT.

The chain uses TRBV5-4 and TRBJ1-6; D call uncertain. CDR1 is SGHNT, CDR2 YYREEE, per germline (reference sequence). This CDR3 has 12 amino acids. Trimming took off 5 bases at V and 5 bases at J, with 5 bases between the two ends. This CDR3 is CASRKDNSPLHF. CDR3 nucleotide sequence: TGTGCCAGCAGGAAGGATAATTCACCCCTCCACTTT.

CDR3 residues: CASSLEVQETQYF. The CDR3 DNA reads TGTGCCAGCAGCTTAGAAGTCCAAGAGACCCAGTACTTC. The chain has TRBV11-2 and TRBJ2-5; D gene unclear. The length of the CDR3 is 13 residues. V was cut by 0 bases and J by 1 base, with 3 bases left in between. Germline lookup yields CDR1 SGHAT and CDR2 FQNNGV. The full variable domain, its missing parts supplied by reference TRBV11-2 and TRBJ2-5, is EAGVAQSPRYKIIEKRQSVAFWCNPISGHATLYWYQQILGQGPKLLIQFQNNGVVDDSQLPKDRFSAERLKGVDSTLKIQPAKLEDSAVYLCASSLEVQETQYFGPGTRLLVL.

This clone was picked up one time. V usage is TRBV6-1 and J usage is TRBJ2-7, with D uncertain. Germline V gene data show CDR1 as MNHNS and CDR2 as SASEGT. This CDR3 has 16 residues. Trimming cost V 3 bases and J 3 bases, with 18 bases left between them. DNA of the CDR3: TGTGCCAGCAGTGACGCTGGAGTTGAATTGGGCTACGAGCAGTACTTC. As protein: CASSDAGVELGYEQYF.

The chain carries TRBV5-1 and TRBJ1-2; tentatively, D is TRBD1 (5 bases). V was shortened by 2 bases and J by 0 bases, with 11 bases between the two germline ends. CDR1 is SGHRS and CDR2 is YFSETQ in the germline V gene. The CDR3 is made up of 15 amino acids. This CDR3 reads CASSFRDGPNYGYTF. DNA for the CDR3: TGCGCCAGCAGCTTCCGGGACGGACCTAACTATGGCTACACCTTC.